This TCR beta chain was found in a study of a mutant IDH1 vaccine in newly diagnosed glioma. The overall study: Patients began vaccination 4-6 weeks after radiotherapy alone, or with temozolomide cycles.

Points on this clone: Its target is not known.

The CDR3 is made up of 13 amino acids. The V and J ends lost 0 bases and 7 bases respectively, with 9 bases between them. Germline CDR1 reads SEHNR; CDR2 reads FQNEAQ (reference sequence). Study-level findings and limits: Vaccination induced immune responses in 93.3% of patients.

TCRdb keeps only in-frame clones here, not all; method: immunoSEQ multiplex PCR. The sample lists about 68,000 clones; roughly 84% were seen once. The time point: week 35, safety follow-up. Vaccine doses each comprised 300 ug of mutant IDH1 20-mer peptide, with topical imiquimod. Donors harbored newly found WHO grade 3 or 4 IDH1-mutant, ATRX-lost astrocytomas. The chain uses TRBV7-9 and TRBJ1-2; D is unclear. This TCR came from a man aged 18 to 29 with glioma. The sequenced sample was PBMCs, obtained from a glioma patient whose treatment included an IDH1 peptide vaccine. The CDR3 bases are TGTGCCAGCAGCTTAGCGAACTTCGGTGGCTACACCTTC. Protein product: CASSLANFGGYTF.